This T cell receptor (beta chain) was obtained from a study of blood T cell repertoires in COVID-19. Across the study: The samples span acute and convalescent COVID-19 from the United States, Italy and Spain. Sources were T cells, B-cell-depleted T cells, or PBMCs; the material itself was cDNA or gDNA.

Authors' data handling: Estimation of nucleated cell counts was performed using reference gene primer amplification. Assay: immunoSEQ multiplex PCR; the TCRdb copy retains only in-frame clones and omits some. Clonal size and the V and J genes are those of that table, whereas D and trimming came from the DNA. Of about 46,000 clones listed, 70% to 90% are singletons. The Seattle patients joined while their infection was active and were tracked longitudinally afterward. Germline V gene lookup returns CDR1 ENHRY and CDR2 SYGVKD. This CDR3 has 16 amino acids. V shed 1 base, J shed 2 bases, and the junction held 0 bases outside the gene matches.

This TCR derives from a woman over 75 with COVID-19, enrolled during active disease. The sample taken for sequencing was peripheral blood. V is TRBV10-3 and J is TRBJ2-2; 11 nucleotides match TRBD1. The CDR3 loop reads CAISEWTGGNTGELFF. DNA for the CDR3: TGTGCCATCAGTGAGTGGACAGGGGGCAACACCGGGGAGCTGTTTTTT.